Listed below are T cell receptor beta chains from one sample, sequenced in a study of blood T cell repertoires in COVID-19. Clones were sequenced by immunoSEQ multiplex PCR, and TCRdb holds only the in-frame ones, with some missing. The table has fewer than 150,000 clones, approximately 80% seen once. Sequencing used peripheral blood. Receptor source: a human donor in a cohort sampled during active COVID-19. The CDR3 runs from the conserved cysteine through the conserved F or W. A D gene is named only where the DNA matches it firmly. Clone size is not always given. Where it is, it says once, few, many or a class for expanded clones.

D | J | size | V | CDR3 | DNA
. | TRBJ2-7 | . | TRBV12-3/TRBV12-4 | CASSPLSTYEQYF | TGTGCCAGCAGTCCACTATCAACCTACGAGCAGTACTTC
. | TRBJ1-3 | . | TRBV28 | CASRPDGVGNTIYF | TGTGCCAGCAGACCCGACGGGGTTGGAAACACCATATATTTT
. | TRBJ2-2 | . | TRBV5-1 | CASSLEGQNTGELFF | TGCGCCAGCAGCTTGGAAGGACAAAACACCGGGGAGCTGTTTTTT
. | TRBJ1-3 | . | TRBV18 | CASSPPTGRAAGNTIYF | TGTGCCAGCTCACCACCCACAGGAAGGGCTGCTGGAAACACCATATATTTT
TRBD2 | TRBJ2-5 | . | TRBV27 | CASSLWEGRRETQYF | TGTGCCAGCAGTCTTTGGGAGGGTCGAAGAGAGACCCAGTACTTC
. | TRBJ2-3 | . | TRBV5-4 | CASSLGGSDTQYF | TGTGCCAGCAGCTTGGGAGGTTCAGATACGCAGTATTTT
TRBD1 | TRBJ2-1 | . | TRBV6-5 | CASSKTGTGIDEQFF | TGTGCCAGCAGTAAAACCGGGACAGGGATCGATGAGCAGTTCTTC
TRBD1 | TRBJ2-1 | . | TRBV5-1 | CASRVAGGYNEQFF | TGCGCCAGCAGGGTGGCAGGGGGCTACAATGAGCAGTTCTTC
. | TRBJ1-4 | once | TRBV7-9 | CASSLALGATNEKLFF | TGTGCCAGCAGCTTAGCTCTGGGAGCAACTAATGAAAAACTGTTTTTT
. | TRBJ1-2 | . | TRBV15 | CATSREYAGGYTF | TGTGCCACCAGCAGAGAGTATGCGGGGGGCTACACCTTC
TRBD2 | TRBJ2-7 | . | TRBV19 | CASSMAPGLASYEQYF | TGTGCCAGTAGTATGGCTCCGGGACTAGCGTCTTACGAGCAGTACTTC
. | TRBJ1-1 | . | TRBV5-4 | CASSHSPGSRRAEAFF | TGTGCCAGCAGCCATTCTCCGGGCTCGAGGAGGGCTGAAGCTTTCTTT
TRBD1 | TRBJ1-3 | . | TRBV5-5 | CASSLTGAGNTIYF | TGTGCCAGCAGCCTCACAGGGGCTGGAAACACCATATATTTT
. | TRBJ2-5 | . | TRBV5-5 | CASSPTVQETQYF | TGTGCCAGCAGCCCCACTGTACAAGAGACCCAGTACTTC
. | TRBJ1-5 | few | TRBV28 | CATEDRNYSNQPQHF | TGTGCCACCGAGGACAGAAACTATAGCAATCAGCCCCAGCATTTT
TRBD2 | TRBJ2-2 | . | TRBV5-4 | CASSLPAGGHKSTGELFF | TGTGCCAGCAGCTTGCCAGCGGGGGGTCACAAAAGCACCGGGGAGCTGTTTTTT
. | TRBJ2-3 | . | TRBV15 | CATSSIVDRPAQYF | TGTGCCACCAGCAGTATTGTGGACAGACCCGCGCAGTATTTT
TRBD1 | TRBJ2-5 | . | TRBV5-8 | CASRKFDRGVQETQYF | TGTGCCAGCAGAAAGTTCGACAGGGGGGTCCAAGAGACCCAGTACTTC
TRBD2 | TRBJ2-7 | . | TRBV5-6 | CASSRVTGGYEQYF | TGTGCCAGCAGCCGGGTGACGGGAGGCTACGAGCAGTACTTC
TRBD2 | TRBJ2-2 | . | TRBV7-2 | CASIESQLAGAGELFF | TGTGCCAGCATCGAATCCCAACTAGCGGGGGCCGGGGAGCTGTTTTTT
. | TRBJ1-1 | once | TRBV6-6 | CASSRTRGSDTEAFF | TGTGCCAGCAGTCGAACCAGGGGATCGGACACTGAAGCTTTCTTT
. | TRBJ2-1 | . | TRBV7-2 | CASSLAADYNEQFF | TGTGCCAGCAGCTTAGCGGCGGACTACAATGAGCAGTTCTTC
. | TRBJ2-3 | . | TRBV5-4 | CASSFPLRGNTQYF | TGTGCCAGCAGCTTCCCCCTCCGCGGGAATACGCAGTATTTT
TRBD1 | TRBJ1-4 | . | TRBV28 | CASSLTDRGEKLFF | TGTGCCAGCAGTTTAACCGACAGGGGTGAAAAACTGTTTTTT
TRBD2 | TRBJ2-3 | . | TRBV19 | CASSPRTSGYPDTQYF | TGTGCCAGTAGTCCTCGGACTAGCGGATATCCAGATACGCAGTATTTT
TRBD2 | TRBJ2-3 | few | TRBV28 | CAKLAGVTDTQYF | TGTGCCAAACTAGCGGGGGTCACAGATACGCAGTATTTT
. | TRBJ1-1 | . | TRBV6-5 | CASNLQGNAEAFF | TGTGCCAGCAACTTACAGGGAAATGCTGAAGCTTTCTTT
. | TRBJ2-1 | . | TRBV11-3 | CASSLDGVSYNEQFF | TGTGCCAGCAGCTTAGACGGGGTCTCCTACAATGAGCAGTTCTTC
. | TRBJ2-3 | once | TRBV10-3 | CAIAAGSSTDTQYF | TGTGCCATCGCCGCGGGGTCTAGCACAGATACGCAGTATTTT
. | TRBJ2-5 | . | TRBV28 | CASSSNSMQETQYF | TGTGCCAGCAGTTCTAACAGTATGCAAGAGACCCAGTACTTC
. | TRBJ2-5 | . | TRBV29-1 | CSVEDQRGPQYF | TGCAGCGTTGAAGACCAGAGAGGGCCCCAGTACTTC
TRBD2 | TRBJ2-3 | . | TRBV19 | CASSLGLALTDTQYF | TGTGCCAGTAGTTTGGGACTAGCTTTGACAGATACGCAGTATTTT
. | TRBJ1-3 | . | TRBV19 | CASSKRQSSGNTIYF | TGTGCCAGTAGTAAAAGACAGAGCTCTGGAAACACCATATATTTT
. | TRBJ2-5 | . | TRBV12-3/TRBV12-4 | CASSLSGETQYF | TGTGCCAGCAGTTTAAGCGGAGAGACCCAGTACTTC
TRBD2 | TRBJ2-7 | . | TRBV4-3 | CASSATSGGTYEQYF | TGCGCCAGCAGCGCAACTAGCGGGGGGACCTACGAGCAGTACTTC
. | TRBJ1-4 | . | TRBV18 | CASSPTLGANEKLFF | TGTGCCAGCTCCCCCACTTTGGGAGCCAATGAAAAACTGTTTTTT
. | TRBJ1-2 | few | TRBV29-1 | CSVEGQGYEYGYTF | TGCAGCGTTGAAGGTCAGGGATACGAATATGGCTACACCTTC
. | TRBJ1-5 | . | TRBV28 | CASSLLGALSNQPQHF | TGTGCCAGCAGTTTATTAGGGGCCCTTAGCAATCAGCCCCAGCATTTT
. | TRBJ1-6 | . | TRBV3-1/TRBV3-2 | CASSLGPPGRNSPLHF | TGTGCCAGCAGCCTTGGGCCCCCGGGGAGGAATTCACCCCTCCACTTT
. | TRBJ2-2 | . | TRBV19 | CASSGGTNTGELFF | TGTGCCAGTAGTGGGGGCACGAACACCGGGGAGCTGTTTTTT
TRBD2 | TRBJ2-2 | . | TRBV29-1 | CSVEGTSGGGANTGELFF | TGCAGCGTTGAAGGGACTAGCGGGGGGGGCGCGAACACCGGGGAGCTGTTTTTT
. | TRBJ2-2 | . | TRBV9 | CASSVVAGSNTGELFF | TGTGCCAGCAGCGTAGTGGCGGGATCGAACACCGGGGAGCTGTTTTTT
. | TRBJ2-5 | . | TRBV7-2 | CASSLDTTLETQYF | TGTGCCAGCAGCTTAGACACGACTCTTGAGACCCAGTACTTC
. | TRBJ2-5 | . | TRBV19 | CASSIDRFTQETQYF | TGTGCCAGTAGTATAGACAGGTTCACTCAAGAGACCCAGTACTTC
. | TRBJ1-3 | . | TRBV5-4 | CASSLGPQGTGNTIYF | TGTGCCAGCAGCTTGGGCCCTCAGGGGACTGGAAACACCATATATTTT
. | TRBJ1-4 | . | TRBV28 | CASSEQGRATNEKLFF | TGTGCCAGCAGTGAGCAGGGTAGAGCAACTAATGAAAAACTGTTTTTT
. | TRBJ2-5 | . | TRBV27 | CASSLFPWLGRGMETQYF | TGTGCCAGCAGTTTATTTCCATGGTTGGGCAGGGGAATGGAGACCCAGTACTTC
. | TRBJ1-5 | . | TRBV18 | CASSRGGPNQPQHF | TGTGCCAGCTCCCGGGGGGGTCCTAATCAGCCCCAGCATTTT
TRBD2 | TRBJ2-1 | . | TRBV7-2 | CASSHSGGPGNEQFF | TGTGCCAGCAGCCATAGCGGGGGTCCCGGCAATGAGCAGTTCTTC
. | TRBJ2-4 | . | TRBV9 | CASSVGGTAGVGKNIQYF | TGTGCCAGCAGCGTAGGGGGTACAGCAGGGGTCGGCAAAAACATTCAGTACTTC
TRBD2 | TRBJ2-3 | . | TRBV5-1 | CASSGLAGGQDTQYF | TGCGCCAGCAGCGGTCTGGCGGGGGGGCAAGATACGCAGTATTTT
. | TRBJ1-3 | . | TRBV15 | CATSRDKSAGNTIYF | TGTGCCACCAGCAGAGATAAATCAGCGGGAAACACCATATATTTT
TRBD1 | TRBJ2-1 | . | TRBV15 | CATSGPGQGAHNEQFF | TGTGCCACCAGCGGCCCGGGACAGGGGGCCCACAATGAGCAGTTCTTC
. | TRBJ2-2 | . | TRBV6-4 | CASRPAGYTGELFF | TGTGCCAGCAGACCGGCCGGGTACACCGGGGAGCTGTTTTTT